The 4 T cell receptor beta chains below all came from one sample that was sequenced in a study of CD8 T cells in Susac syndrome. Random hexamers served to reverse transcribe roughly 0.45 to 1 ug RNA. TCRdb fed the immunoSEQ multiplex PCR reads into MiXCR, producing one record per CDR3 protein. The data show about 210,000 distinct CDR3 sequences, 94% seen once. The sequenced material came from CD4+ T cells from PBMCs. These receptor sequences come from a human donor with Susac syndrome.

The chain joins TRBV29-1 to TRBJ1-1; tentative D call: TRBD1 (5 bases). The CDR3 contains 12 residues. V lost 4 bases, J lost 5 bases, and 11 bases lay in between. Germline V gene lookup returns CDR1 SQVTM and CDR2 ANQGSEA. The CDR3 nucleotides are TGCAGCGTTGGGCAGGGCGGGACTGAAGCTTTCTTT. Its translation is CSVGQGGTEAFF.

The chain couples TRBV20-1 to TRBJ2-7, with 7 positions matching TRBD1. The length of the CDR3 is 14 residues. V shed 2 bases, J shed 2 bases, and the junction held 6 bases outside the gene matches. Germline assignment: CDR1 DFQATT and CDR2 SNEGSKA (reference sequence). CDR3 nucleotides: TGCAGTGCTAGATTTGGGACAGCTACCTACGAGCAGTACTTC. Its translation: CSARFGTATYEQYF.

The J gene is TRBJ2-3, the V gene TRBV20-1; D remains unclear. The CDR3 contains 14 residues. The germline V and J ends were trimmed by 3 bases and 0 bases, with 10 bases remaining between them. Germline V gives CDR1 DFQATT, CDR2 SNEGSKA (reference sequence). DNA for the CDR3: TGCAGTGCTAGCTATCAGAGTAGCACAGATACGCAGTATTTT. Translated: CSASYQSSTDTQYF.

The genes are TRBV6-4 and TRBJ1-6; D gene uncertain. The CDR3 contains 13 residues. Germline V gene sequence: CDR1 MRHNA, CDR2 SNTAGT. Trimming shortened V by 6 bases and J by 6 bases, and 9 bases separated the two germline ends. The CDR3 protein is CASRQDGNSPLHF. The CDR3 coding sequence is TGTGCCAGCAGACAAGACGGTAATTCACCCCTCCACTTT.